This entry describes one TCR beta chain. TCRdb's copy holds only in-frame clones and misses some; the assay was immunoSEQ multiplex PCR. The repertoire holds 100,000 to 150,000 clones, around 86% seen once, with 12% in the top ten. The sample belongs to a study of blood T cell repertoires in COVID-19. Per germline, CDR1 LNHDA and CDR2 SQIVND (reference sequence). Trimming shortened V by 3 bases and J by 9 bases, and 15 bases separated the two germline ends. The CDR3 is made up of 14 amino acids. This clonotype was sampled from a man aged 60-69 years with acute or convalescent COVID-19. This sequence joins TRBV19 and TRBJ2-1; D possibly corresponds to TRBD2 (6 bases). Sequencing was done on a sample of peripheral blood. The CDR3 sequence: CASSMGGGTREQFF. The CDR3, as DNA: TGTGCCAGTAGTATGGGTGGGGGGACTCGTGAGCAGTTCTTC.